This T cell receptor beta chain was documented in a study of technical replicates of blood from several donors. Assay used: immunoSEQ multiplex PCR; TCRdb lists only in-frame clones, some missing. The sample has tens of thousands of clones, less than 95% seen once. Sequenced material: T cells isolated from PBMCs. The clonotype was recovered from a human donor in good health.

This CDR3 is CASSLAGTGKSSYEQYF. CDR3 sequence (DNA): TGTGCCAGCAGTTTAGCCGGGACAGGAAAGAGCTCCTACGAGCAGTACTTC. The chain links TRBV28 to TRBJ2-7, with 8 bases lining up with TRBD1. The CDR3 contains 17 residues. Germline values: CDR1 MDHEN, CDR2 SYDVKM. The trim removed 2 bases at V and 0 bases at J, leaving 9 bases unmatched.